These 30 T cell receptor beta chains were sequenced from one sample in a study of shared clonotypes between healthy human individuals. Data came from immunoSEQ multiplex PCR; TCRdb stores just in-frame clones and leaves some out. The sample lists hundreds of thousands of clones; about 80% were seen once. Input material: memory CD4+ T cells sorted from blood. Subset here: CD45RA-negative fraction. These TCRs come from a woman under 40 in good health.

V gene TRBV5-4 combines with J gene TRBJ2-3, with TRBD2 matching over 8 bases. CDR3 length: 17 residues. Germline loops: CDR1 SGHNT, CDR2 YYREEE (reference sequence). V lost 4 bases, J lost 5 bases, and 15 bases stayed unmatched. DNA for the CDR3: TGTGCCAGCAGCCAATATCGGTATAGCGGGATTGGAGATACGCAGTATTTT. Translating gives CASSQYRYSGIGDTQYF.

The chain links TRBV5-1 to TRBJ2-1; the match to TRBD1 covers 8 bases. This CDR3 is 15 amino acids long. The J segment lost 8 bases and the V segment lost 3 bases, leaving 10 bases of the junction unmatched. Germline CDR1 reads SGHRS; CDR2 reads YFSETQ. CDR3 residues: CASSSPDRGIYEQFF. DNA of the CDR3: TGCGCCAGCAGCTCTCCCGACAGGGGTATCTATGAGCAGTTCTTC.

The V gene is TRBV6-5, the J gene TRBJ2-7; the D is unclear. The CDR3 has 14 residues. V gave up 6 bases and J gave up 3 bases, with 15 bases separating them. The germline V gene encodes CDR1 MNHEY and CDR2 SVGAGI. The CDR3 nucleotides read TGTGCCAGCAGCCCGTTTAACGACCTCTACGAGCAGTACTTC. It translates to CASSPFNDLYEQYF.

The chain links TRBV4-2 to TRBJ2-7; the D is unclear. With 1 base removed from V and 2 bases from J, the gap between germline ends came to 21 bases. This CDR3 is 18 amino acids long. Germline V gene lookup returns CDR1 LGHNA and CDR2 YNFKEQ. The CDR3 DNA reads as TGTGCCAGCAGCCAAGGAACCCCATCGTACGAAGTGGCCTACGAGCAGTACTTC. It translates to CASSQGTPSYEVAYEQYF.

The J gene is TRBJ2-2, the V gene TRBV5-4, with 8 bases lining up with TRBD1. Unmatched junction bases numbered 2, after V lost 1 base and J lost 0 bases. The germline CDR1 and CDR2 sequences are SGHNT and YYREEE (reference sequence). The CDR3 sequence is 16 residues long. The CDR3 DNA is TGTGCCAGCAGCTTGTTGGGACAGGCGAACACCGGGGAGCTGTTTTTT. Encoded protein: CASSLLGQANTGELFF. Using reference TRBV5-4 and TRBJ2-2 for the parts outside the CDR3, the full variable domain is ETGVTQSPTHLIKTRGQQVTLRCSSQSGHNTVSWYQQALGQGPQFIFQYYREEENGRGNFPPRFSGLQFPNYSSELNVNALELDDSALYLCASSLLGQANTGELFFGEGSRLTVL.

The CDR3: CASSVALSSGGVTDTQYF. DNA for the CDR3: TGTGCCAGCAGCGTAGCTCTGTCTAGCGGAGGGGTCACAGATACGCAGTATTTT. The rearrangement uses TRBV9 and TRBJ2-3, with TRBD2 matching over 7 bases. The CDR3 has 18 residues. CDR1 and CDR2 (germline): SGDLS, YYNGEE. Trimming took 0 bases from V and 2 from J; bases not matched to a gene: 12. Supplemented by reference TRBV9 and TRBJ2-3, the full variable domain reads DSGVTQTPKHLITATGQRVTLRCSPRSGDLSVYWYQQSLDQGLQFLIQYYNGEERAKGNILERFSAQQFPDLHSELNLSSLELGDSALYFCASSVALSSGGVTDTQYFGPGTRLTVL.

The chain couples TRBV11-2 to TRBJ2-3; D tentatively fits TRBD1 or TRBD2 (5 bases each). Germline CDR1 SGHAT, CDR2 FQNNGV. V was clipped by 5 bases and J by 0 bases, with 9 bases between them. This CDR3 contains 14 residues. The CDR3 nucleotides read TGTGCCAGCAGCCCGGGACGGAGCACAGATACGCAGTATTTT. The encoded protein is CASSPGRSTDTQYF. Looking up the rest from reference TRBV11-2 and TRBJ2-3 gives the full variable domain: EAGVAQSPRYKIIEKRQSVAFWCNPISGHATLYWYQQILGQGPKLLIQFQNNGVVDDSQLPKDRFSAERLKGVDSTLKIQPAKLEDSAVYLCASSPGRSTDTQYFGPGTRLTVL.

The chain carries TRBV11-2 and TRBJ1-1, with D perhaps TRBD1 (6 bases). Germline values: CDR1 SGHAT, CDR2 FQNNGV. V gave up 2 bases and J gave up 3 bases, with 19 bases separating them. The CDR3 covers 17 residues. CDR3 in amino acids: CASSLRAGTGWYTEAFF. In DNA, the CDR3 is TGTGCCAGCAGCTTAAGAGCAGGAACAGGGTGGTACACTGAAGCTTTCTTT.

The chain links TRBV27 to TRBJ1-1, with D possibly TRBD1 on 6 matching bases. Trimming took 8 bases from V and 3 from J, leaving 13 bases between them. Germline V gene sequence: CDR1 MNHEY, CDR2 SMNVEV (reference sequence). CDR3 size: 13 residues. The CDR3 coding sequence is TGTGCCAGCGGGGGGCAGGCTTACACTGAAGCTTTCTTT. Protein sequence: CASGGQAYTEAFF.

The rearrangement links TRBV29-1 to TRBJ2-7, with 8 positions matching TRBD2. Germline lookup yields CDR1 SQVTM and CDR2 ANQGSEA. The trim removed 5 bases at V and 0 bases at J, leaving 9 bases unmatched. The CDR3 totals 15 residues. The CDR3 bases are TGCAGCGTTAAACTAGCCGGGAGGGCCTCCTACGAGCAGTACTTC. The encoded protein is CSVKLAGRASYEQYF.

The V and J genes are TRBV14 and TRBJ2-1; TRBD2 aligns across 7 bases. Germline V lookup: CDR1 SGHDN, CDR2 FVKESK. The V segment lost 1 base and the J segment 9 bases; nucleotides outside the gene matches: 12. This CDR3 spans 16 amino acids. CDR3 sequence (DNA): TGTGCCAGCAGCCAAGTTGGGGGAGGGCCGGAGGTTGAGCAGTTCTTC. It is translated as CASSQVGGGPEVEQFF.

This clone was detected a few times. The chain has TRBV7-3 and TRBJ2-3, with D uncertain. V lost 4 bases and J 13 bases, leaving 18 bases between the germline ends. The CDR3 extends over 13 amino acids. Germline lookup yields CDR1 SGHTA and CDR2 FQGTGA. The CDR3 protein is CASSSNSRSKKYF. The CDR3 DNA follows: TGTGCCAGCAGCTCAAATTCCCGTTCGAAGAAGTATTTT.

This clone was observed a few times. This rearrangement joins TRBV19 to TRBJ1-5, with D tentatively TRBD1 (5 bases). Per the germline V gene, CDR1 is LNHDA and CDR2 is SQIVND (reference sequence). Trimming took 6 bases from V and 2 from J, leaving 14 bases between them. The CDR3 has 15 amino acids. CDR3 nucleotides: TGTGCCAGTAGCCCGGACAAAAGGGGCAATCAGCCCCAGCATTTT. Protein sequence: CASSPDKRGNQPQHF. Full variable domain (rest looked up from reference TRBV19 and TRBJ1-5): DGGITQSPKYLFRKEGQNVTLSCEQNLNHDAMYWYRQDPGQGLRLIYYSQIVNDFQKGDIAEGYSVSREKKESFPLTVTSAQKNPTAFYLCASSPDKRGNQPQHFGDGTRLSIL.

This clone came up once. The chain links TRBV6-1 to TRBJ2-1; 9 nucleotides line up with TRBD1. V dropped 7 bases and J dropped 6; count of bases not matched to a gene: 10. There are 15 residues in the CDR3. Germline V gene data show CDR1 as MNHNS and CDR2 as SASEGT. The CDR3 DNA follows: TGTGCCAGCAACTCCGGGGACAGGGCGGGCAATGAGCAGTTCTTC. It translates to CASNSGDRAGNEQFF.

V is TRBV2 and J is TRBJ1-1; 9 nucleotides match TRBD1. Trimming removed 2 bases from V and 4 bases from J; junction bases left unmatched: 8. CDR1 SNHLY and CDR2 FYNNEI come from the germline V gene. The CDR3 has 16 amino acids. The CDR3 loop is CASSEFGTGSATEAFF. CDR3 DNA: TGTGCCAGCAGTGAATTTGGGACAGGGTCGGCCACTGAAGCTTTCTTT.

V usage is TRBV7-3 and J usage is TRBJ2-2, with a possible D match to TRBD1 (5 bases). The CDR3 runs 15 residues. Per the germline V gene, CDR1 is SGHTA and CDR2 is FQGTGA. Trimming shortened V by 5 bases and J by 6 bases, and 16 bases separated the two germline ends. CDR3 region: CASSQGPSAPGELFF. CDR3 nucleotide sequence: TGTGCCAGCAGCCAGGGTCCTAGTGCTCCCGGGGAGCTGTTTTTT.

CDR3 bases: TGTGCCAGCAGTGAAATGTGGGCGAACACCGGGGAGCTGTTTTTT. Protein product: CASSEMWANTGELFF. The V and J genes are TRBV25-1 and TRBJ2-2, with no clear D. Trimming took 2 bases from V and 0 from J, leaving 7 bases between them. Germline V lookup: CDR1 MGHDK, CDR2 SYGVNS. This CDR3 region has 15 residues. Using reference TRBV25-1 and TRBJ2-2 for the parts outside the CDR3, the full variable domain is EADIYQTPRYLVIGTGKKITLECSQTMGHDKMYWYQQDPGMELHLIHYSYGVNSTEKGDLSSESTVSRIRTEHFPLTLESARPSHTSQYLCASSEMWANTGELFFGEGSRLTVL.

This chain joins TRBV4-1 and TRBJ1-2; 7 nucleotides align to TRBD1. The CDR3 is 15 residues long. Trimming took 3 bases from V and 4 from J; bases not matched to a gene: 8. Germline assignment: CDR1 MGHRA and CDR2 YSYEKL. CDR3: CASSQVIQGSYGYTF. The CDR3, as DNA: TGCGCCAGCAGCCAGGTAATACAGGGGTCCTATGGCTACACCTTC.

The chain is built from TRBV10-2 and TRBJ2-7, with a tentative D call TRBD2 (5 bases). The germline V and J ends were trimmed by 2 bases and 2 bases, with 10 bases remaining between them. Germline CDR1 is WSHSY and CDR2 is SAAADI. The CDR3 runs 14 residues. This CDR3 reads CASSEAGSTYEQYF. CDR3 DNA sequence: TGCGCCAGCAGTGAGGCGGGTTCAACCTACGAGCAGTACTTC.

CDR3 DNA sequence: TGTGCCAGCAGTTACTCAGGGGAGGGACAGCCCCAGCATTTT. Translated: CASSYSGEGQPQHF. V usage is TRBV6-6 and J usage is TRBJ1-5; D is perhaps TRBD1 (5 bases). V was pared by 0 bases and J by 7 bases, with 10 bases between. This CDR3 comprises 14 residues. Germline CDR1 is MNHNY and CDR2 is SVGAGI (reference sequence).

The J gene is TRBJ1-5, the V gene TRBV28, with TRBD1 matching 7 bases. The germline CDR1 and CDR2 sequences are MDHEN and SYDVKM. Trimming at V came to 6 bases and at J to 1 base, leaving 3 bases not matched to a gene. The CDR3 loop spans 14 amino acids. CDR3 coding DNA: TGTGCCAGCAGGTGGACAGGAAGCAATCAGCCCCAGCATTTT. Encoded protein: CASRWTGSNQPQHF.

The chain joins TRBV30 to TRBJ2-7; possibly TRBD2 for D (6 bases). V was clipped by 4 bases and J by 2 bases, with 24 bases between them. Germline CDR1 reads GTSNPN; CDR2 reads SVGIG (reference sequence). The CDR3 runs to 17 residues. As DNA, the CDR3 is TGTGCCTGGAAACGCGGTCCTTTGTGGGCGGGGCCCTACGAGCAGTACTTC. Its translation is CAWKRGPLWAGPYEQYF.

This clone was seen a handful of times. The chain carries TRBV15 and TRBJ2-7; the match to TRBD1 covers 10 bases. V gave up 3 bases and J gave up 3 bases; unmatched junction bases: 5. Germline V lookup: CDR1 LNHNV, CDR2 YYDKDF (reference sequence). The CDR3 length is 15 residues. The CDR3 protein is CATSRGDRGSYEQYF. CDR3 sequence (DNA): TGTGCCACCAGCAGGGGGGACAGGGGAAGCTACGAGCAGTACTTC.

J is TRBJ2-7 and V is TRBV4-2, with D maybe TRBD2 (6 bases). The germline gives CDR1 LGHNA, CDR2 YNFKEQ. V lost 1 base and J 5 bases, leaving 12 bases between the germline ends. This CDR3 comprises 14 residues. The CDR3 loop is CASSQGGLLDEQYF. In DNA form, the CDR3 reads TGTGCCAGCAGCCAAGGGGGACTCTTAGACGAGCAGTACTTC.

The chain uses TRBV10-3 and TRBJ2-4; 7 nucleotides line up with TRBD2. V shed 5 bases, J shed 2 bases, and the junction held 6 bases outside the gene matches. The CDR3 contains 15 residues. From germline, CDR1 is ENHRY and CDR2 SYGVKD. CDR3 sequence: CAISQAGSSKNIQYF. The CDR3 DNA reads TGTGCCATCAGTCAAGCGGGAAGCTCCAAAAACATTCAGTACTTC.

This clone was observed a few times. The rearrangement links TRBV7-9 to TRBJ2-3; 8 positions match TRBD2. The CDR3 loop spans 16 amino acids. The germline V gene has CDR1 SEHNR and CDR2 FQNEAQ (reference sequence). V shed 3 bases and J 4 bases; nucleotides not matched to a gene: 9. CDR3 coding DNA: TGTGCCAGCAGCTTGGGCGCGGGAGGCTGGGCAGATACGCAGTATTTT. Its protein product is CASSLGAGGWADTQYF.

This chain connects TRBV25-1 to TRBJ2-2, with D perhaps TRBD2 (6 bases). Trimming took 3 bases from V and 4 from J, leaving 15 bases between them. The CDR3 sequence is 16 residues long. The germline V gene encodes CDR1 MGHDK and CDR2 SYGVNS. CDR3 nucleotide sequence: TGTGCCAGCAGTGATTCGACTAGAGGTTTCACCGGGGAGCTGTTTTTT. It codes for CASSDSTRGFTGELFF.

The V and J genes are TRBV28 and TRBJ2-7; TRBD2 matches 15 bases. There are 16 residues in the CDR3. Germline CDR1 reads MDHEN; CDR2 reads SYDVKM. Germline trimming cut 5 bases from V and 4 bases from J; bases unmatched to any gene: 6. This chain's CDR3 is CASSGPGTSGRYEQYF. The CDR3 DNA follows: TGTGCCAGCAGTGGACCCGGGACTAGCGGGAGGTACGAGCAGTACTTC.

The chain combines TRBV28 with TRBJ1-5, with unresolved D. CDR1 is MDHEN, CDR2 SYDVKM, per germline. The CDR3 extends over 12 amino acids. Trimming stripped 7 bases from V and 10 bases from J, with 14 bases between. In DNA, the CDR3 is TGTGCCAGCACTCCCTCCGAGGGCCCCCAGCATTTT. Its translation: CASTPSEGPQHF.

V usage is TRBV7-9 and J usage is TRBJ2-3; D unresolved. The CDR3 is 14 residues long. The V end was cut by 5 bases, the J end by 4 bases, with 13 bases between. Germline V CDR1 and CDR2: SEHNR, FQNEAQ (reference sequence). CDR3 nucleotide sequence: TGTGCCAGCAGCCACAGCGCCCTCGCAGATACGCAGTATTTT. Protein: CASSHSALADTQYF.